The 17 T cell receptor beta chains in this list originate from one sample, sequenced in a study of spatial heterogeneity in lung cancer. Noted time point: sample taken at primary tumor resection. MiXCR was run by TCRdb on the 5' RACE reads, yielding one entry per CDR3 protein. This sample carries around 9,800 distinct CDR3 sequences, around 7.9% of them seen once, and the ten largest clones take about 22%. For these TCRs, the target antigens are not known. General observations from the study: One measure, the expanded intratumoral alpha and beta TCR count, tracked tumor mutation counts.

Sequenced here: lung tumor tissue, sampled at surgery. These receptors were obtained from a female donor with early-stage non-small cell lung cancer.

A note on this clonotype: This beta chain is off target for a library built for alpha chains, so its abundance means little. This rearrangement joins TRBV30 to TRBJ2-3; D call uncertain. Germline CDR1 is GTSNPN and CDR2 is SVGIG (reference sequence). V was cut by 0 bases and J by 0 bases, with 7 bases left in between. The CDR3 runs to 14 residues. The CDR3 bases are TGTGCCTGGAGTGTCCTCTCTAGCACAGATACGCAGTATTTT. This translates into CAWSVLSSTDTQYF.

This clonotype has ten or more counts. This beta chain is an off-target read within a library intended for alpha chains, so its frequency means little. The chain uses TRBV5-8 and TRBJ2-5, with 7 bases aligning to TRBD1. The V and J ends lost 1 base and 2 bases, in that order; junction bases with no gene match: 11. The CDR3 loop spans 17 amino acids. Germline values: CDR1 SGHTS, CDR2 YDEGEE. The CDR3 protein is CASSLNIGGARQETQYF. The CDR3 bases are TGTGCCAGCAGCTTGAATATAGGGGGCGCTCGGCAAGAGACCCAGTACTTC.

This clonotype occurred many times. This beta chain is an off-target read within a library intended for alpha chains, so its frequency means little. The V call is TRBV28, the J call TRBJ2-2; 9 bases align to TRBD2. From germline, CDR1 is MDHEN and CDR2 SYDVKM. There are 16 residues in the CDR3. V shed 2 bases and J 0 bases; nucleotides not matched to a gene: 1. The CDR3 DNA is TGTGCCAGCAGTTTAGGCGGGGGGGCGAACACCGGGGAGCTGTTTTTT. Residues: CASSLGGGANTGELFF.

This clonotype was picked up many times. The library was designed around alpha chains, so this beta chain is a stray read whose abundance carries little weight. This chain connects TRBV5-6 to TRBJ2-7, with 7 nucleotides matching TRBD1. CDR1 is SGHDT, CDR2 YYEEEE, per germline. The V and J ends lost 2 bases and 3 bases, in that order; junction bases with no gene match: 8. This CDR3 has 15 residues. CDR3 nucleotide sequence: TGTGCCAGCAGCTTTGTAGGGGGCGCGGGCTACGAGCAGTACTTC. Its translation: CASSFVGGAGYEQYF.

This clonotype was counted ten times or more. Being off target in a library aimed at alpha chains, this beta chain has a size of little meaning. This sequence joins TRBV20-1 and TRBJ1-5; weak D call: TRBD1 (5 bases). Germline lookup yields CDR1 DFQATT and CDR2 SNEGSKA (reference sequence). The CDR3 is 15 amino acids. Trimming stripped 4 bases from V and 0 bases from J, with 13 bases between. CDR3: CSATGLGYSNQPQHF. The CDR3 region has the DNA TGCAGTGCTACAGGGTTGGGATATAGCAATCAGCCCCAGCATTTT.

This clonotype was recorded many times. This beta chain lies outside the target of a library built for alpha chains; its clone size means little. The gene calls are TRBV20-1 and TRBJ1-1; possibly TRBD1 for D (6 bases). V lost 0 bases and J 0 bases, leaving 20 bases between the germline ends. Germline values: CDR1 DFQATT, CDR2 SNEGSKA (reference sequence). The CDR3 runs to 18 residues. CDR3 in DNA: TGCAGTGCTAGAGAAGCGGTCCCAGGGGCCTTCTTGAACACTGAAGCTTTCTTT. Translated, it gives CSAREAVPGAFLNTEAFF.

By frequency in the sample, this clonotype is medium-sized. A library made for alpha chains picked up this beta chain off target, so its size means little. This sequence joins TRBV29-1 and TRBJ1-1; 8 bases map to TRBD1. V lost 5 bases to trimming and J lost 1 base; unmatched junction nucleotides: 6. The CDR3 extends over 14 amino acids. Per germline, CDR1 SQVTM and CDR2 ANQGSEA. CDR3 in DNA: TGCAGCGTTTCGACAGGGGCCGGGAACACTGAAGCTTTCTTT. Protein: CSVSTGAGNTEAFF.

This clonotype was seen a handful of times. The library was built for alpha chains, so this beta chain is an off-target read and its size means little. The chain links TRBV12-3 or TRBV12-4 to TRBJ2-1; 12 bases agree with TRBD2. With 5 bases clipped from V and 3 bases from J, the junction kept 14 bases outside the gene matches. The CDR3 has 19 residues. The CDR3 region has the DNA TGTGCCAGCAGTCCTTCGGGACTAGCGGGCCCCCCGGTCTACAATGAGCAGTTCTTC. Encoded protein: CASSPSGLAGPPVYNEQFF.

By sample fraction, this clonotype is medium-sized. Being off target in a library aimed at alpha chains, this beta chain has a size of little meaning. This chain connects TRBV11-1 to TRBJ2-2; 12 bases agree with TRBD2. CDR1 is SGHAT and CDR2 is FQDESV in the germline V gene (reference sequence). V lost 1 base to trimming and J lost 9 bases; unmatched junction nucleotides: 6. The CDR3 covers 16 residues. The CDR3 DNA reads TGTGCCAGCAGCTTAGGGGGACTAGCGGGCCATCGGGAGCTGTTTTTT. It encodes CASSLGGLAGHRELFF. Combining the CDR3 with reference TRBV11-1 and TRBJ2-2 gives the whole variable domain EAEVAQSPRYKITEKSQAVAFWCDPISGHATLYWYRQILGQGPELLVQFQDESVVDDSQLPKDRFSAERLKGVDSTLKIQPAELGDSAMYLCASSLGGLAGHRELFFGEGSRLTVL.

This clonotype has a count of ten or more. The size of this beta chain means little, since it is a stray read in a library made for alpha chains. The V and J genes are TRBV20-1 and TRBJ1-5; D unresolved. V was cut by 0 bases and J by 0 bases, with 6 bases left in between. The CDR3 extends over 14 amino acids. The germline V gene encodes CDR1 DFQATT and CDR2 SNEGSKA (reference sequence). The CDR3 nucleotides are TGCAGTGCTAGAGATCACAGTAGCAATCAGCCCCAGCATTTT. As protein: CSARDHSSNQPQHF.

This clonotype was seen more than once but under ten times. This beta chain is an unintended read in a library built for alpha chains; its size means little. The V gene is TRBV21-1, the J gene TRBJ2-7; the table's D call TRBD1 went unverified against the DNA. TRBV21-1 counts as a pseudogene. This CDR3 comprises 15 residues. CDR3 sequence reads: CASSKEGQGSYEQYF. CDR3 bases: TGTGCCAGCAGCAAAGAGGGACAGGGAAGCTACGAGCAGTACTTC.

Concerning this clonotype itself: This beta chain represents an off-target read in a library built for alpha chains; its size is of limited meaning. The genes are TRBV7-8 and TRBJ2-3; D assignment may be TRBD1 or TRBD2 (5 bases each). The CDR3 has 13 amino acids. Germline V CDR1 and CDR2: SGHVS, FQNEAQ. With 1 base removed from V and 11 bases from J, the gap between germline ends came to 13 bases. In nucleotides, the CDR3 is TGTGCCAGCAGCTTAGTAGCCGGGACCGAGCAGTATTTT. Protein product: CASSLVAGTEQYF.

Comments on this clonotype: This beta chain is a stray sequence in a library constructed for alpha chains; its clone size is not meaningful. V gene TRBV12-3 or TRBV12-4 combines with J gene TRBJ1-4; D remains ambiguous. Trimming left V 3 bases short and J 6 bases short, with 11 bases between. This CDR3 has 14 residues. The chain's CDR3 is CASSLGSTDEKLFF. CDR3 DNA: TGTGCCAGCAGTTTGGGGAGTACAGATGAAAAACTGTTTTTT.

This clonotype was picked up many times. The library was prepared for alpha chains; this beta chain is a stray read, so its frequency means little. This rearrangement joins TRBV30 to TRBJ2-7; D ambiguous. Looked up from germline, CDR1 is GTSNPN and CDR2 is SVGIG (reference sequence). The CDR3 totals 12 residues. V lost 0 bases, J lost 3 bases, and 6 bases lay in between. The chain's CDR3 is CAWSVQGYEQYF. Here the CDR3 DNA reads TGTGCCTGGAGTGTACAAGGCTACGAGCAGTACTTC.

By share of the sample, this clonotype is medium-sized. This beta chain represents an off-target read in a library built for alpha chains; its size is of limited meaning. The rearrangement joins TRBV19 to TRBJ2-3; D is possibly TRBD2 (5 bases). The CDR3 is 15 amino acids. CDR1 is LNHDA, CDR2 SQIVND, per germline (reference sequence). V was shortened by 1 base and J by 6 bases, with 14 bases between the two germline ends. CDR3 nucleotides: TGTGCCAGTAGTATAGGGACGGAGCCGGGGGATACGCAGTATTTT. Residues: CASSIGTEPGDTQYF. Variable domain in full (rest from reference TRBV19 and TRBJ2-3): DGGITQSPKYLFRKEGQNVTLSCEQNLNHDAMYWYRQDPGQGLRLIYYSQIVNDFQKGDIAEGYSVSREKKESFPLTVTSAQKNPTAFYLCASSIGTEPGDTQYFGPGTRLTVL.

By sample fraction, this clonotype is medium-sized. This beta chain turned up in a library designed for alpha chains; as an off-target read, its abundance says little. The chain has TRBV7-9 and TRBJ2-5, with D possibly being TRBD1 (6 bases). The CDR3 runs 15 residues. V dropped 3 bases and J dropped 3 bases, with 14 bases sitting between them. Per the germline V gene, CDR1 is SEHNR and CDR2 is FQNEAQ (reference sequence). DNA of the CDR3: TGTGCCAGCAGCTTCGGGGCAGGGGTAGAAGAGACCCAGTACTTC. The encoded protein is CASSFGAGVEETQYF.

This clonotype was counted ten times or more. This beta chain is an unintended read in a library built for alpha chains; its size means little. J is TRBJ2-7 and V is TRBV12-3 or TRBV12-4; perhaps TRBD1 as D (5 bases). V dropped 5 bases and J dropped 6 bases, with 20 bases sitting between them. The CDR3 consists of 15 residues. DNA of the CDR3: TGTGCCAGCAGTCCGCAGGGTCGCGACTCCAGCGAGCAGTACTTC. This sequence encodes CASSPQGRDSSEQYF.